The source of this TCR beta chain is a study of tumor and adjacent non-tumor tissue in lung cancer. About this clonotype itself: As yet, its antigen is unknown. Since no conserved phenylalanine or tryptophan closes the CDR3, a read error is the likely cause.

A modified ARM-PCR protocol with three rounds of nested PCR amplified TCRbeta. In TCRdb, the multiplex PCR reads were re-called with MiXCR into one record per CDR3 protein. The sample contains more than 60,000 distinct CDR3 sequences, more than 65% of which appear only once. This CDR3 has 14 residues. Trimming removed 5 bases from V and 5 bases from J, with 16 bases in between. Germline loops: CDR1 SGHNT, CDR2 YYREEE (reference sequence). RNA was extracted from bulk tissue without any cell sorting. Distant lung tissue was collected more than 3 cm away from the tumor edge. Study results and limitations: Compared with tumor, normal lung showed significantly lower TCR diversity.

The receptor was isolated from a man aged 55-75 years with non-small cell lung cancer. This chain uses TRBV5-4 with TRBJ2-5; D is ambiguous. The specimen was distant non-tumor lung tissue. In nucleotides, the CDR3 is TGTGCCAGCAGTTATGACGAACAGACGGAGACCCAGTACTCC. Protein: CASSYDEQTETQYS.